Listed below are T cell receptor beta chains from one sample, sequenced in a study of cytomegalovirus exposure and HLA in healthy donors. The method was immunoSEQ multiplex PCR; TCRdb's version includes in-frame clones alone and lacks a portion of them. The table records some 130,000 clones, roughly 70% of them present only once. The sample comprised PBMCs. The source of these receptors is a human donor in good health. CDR3s include the opening cysteine and the closing phenylalanine or tryptophan. D genes are given only for firm matches. A row's size may be missing; if present it is once, few, many or a size class.

V gene,J gene,D gene,clone size,CDR3 DNA,CDR3 protein
TRBV4-3,TRBJ2-1,TRBD2,NA,TGCGCCAGCAGCCAAGAACCCAGCGGGAGAAGGAATGAGCAGTTCTTC,CASSQEPSGRRNEQFF
TRBV5-4,TRBJ2-5,NA,NA,TGTGCCAGCAGCAGTACAGGGTTACGAGAGACCCAGTACTTC,CASSSTGLRETQYF
TRBV5-1,TRBJ2-3,TRBD1,NA,TGCGCCAGCAGCGATGGACAGGGGGCAGATACGCAGTATTTT,CASSDGQGADTQYF
TRBV28,TRBJ2-7,TRBD1,few,TGTGCCAGCAGTTTAGGACAGGGTAGCCACGAGCAGTACTTC,CASSLGQGSHEQYF
TRBV25-1,TRBJ2-7,TRBD1,NA,TGTGCCAGCAGTGGCGGACAGGGAAGATACGAGCAGTACTTC,CASSGGQGRYEQYF
TRBV11-3,TRBJ1-6,TRBD1,NA,TGTGCCAGCAGCCCCTCCGGGACAGGGAGCTCCTATAATTCACCCCTCCACTTT,CASSPSGTGSSYNSPLHF
TRBV28,TRBJ1-4,NA,once,TGTGCCAGCAGTTTGGCCGGGAGGAATGAAAAACTGTTTTTT,CASSLAGRNEKLFF
TRBV5-8,TRBJ2-1,NA,NA,TGTGCCAGCAGCTTGCGGAGCTCCTACAATGAGCAGTTCTTC,CASSLRSSYNEQFF
TRBV5-4,TRBJ2-6,TRBD1,NA,TGTGCCAGCAGCTTGGTGGGACAGGGGGCGGGAAGGGCCAACGTCCTGACTTTC,CASSLVGQGAGRANVLTF
TRBV7-9,TRBJ2-3,NA,NA,TGTGCCAGCAGCCCTGACGGGGTCGTAGATACGCAGTATTTT,CASSPDGVVDTQYF
TRBV18,TRBJ1-3,NA,NA,TGTGCCAGCGGACACTCACAGGGTAGCTCTGGAAACACCATATATTTT,CASGHSQGSSGNTIYF
TRBV7-3,TRBJ2-5,NA,NA,TGTGCCAGCAGCTCCCTCGTGGGAGTGGAGACCCAGTACTTC,CASSSLVGVETQYF
TRBV7-9,TRBJ1-2,NA,few,TGTGCCAGCAGCGAACTCTATGGCTACACCTTC,CASSELYGYTF
TRBV5-1,TRBJ2-7,TRBD1,NA,TGCGCCAGCAGCGGGGGAACAGGGGGCGAGCAGTACTTC,CASSGGTGGEQYF
TRBV6-5,TRBJ1-4,TRBD1,NA,TGTGCCAGCACCCTCGCGACAGGGGGCTCGGGAAAACTGTTTTTT,CASTLATGGSGKLFF
TRBV11-2,TRBJ1-1,NA,few,TGTGCCAGCAGCCCGATGGGGTCAAGGGGAACTGAAGCTTTCTTT,CASSPMGSRGTEAFF
TRBV5-4,TRBJ1-5,TRBD1,NA,TGTGCCAGCAGCCCCGGGACAGGGGGCAATCAGCCCCAGCATTTT,CASSPGTGGNQPQHF
TRBV11-2,TRBJ2-7,NA,NA,TGTGCCAGCAGCTTAACCACTTACGAGCAGTACTTC,CASSLTTYEQYF
TRBV19,TRBJ2-1,TRBD2,few,TGTGCCAGTAGTGGAACCGGGACTAGCGGTTTATACTTGTACAATGAGCAGTTCTTC,CASSGTGTSGLYLYNEQFF
TRBV27,TRBJ2-7,NA,NA,TGTGCCAGCAGGGCCGAGGTACACTACGAGCAGTACTTC,CASRAEVHYEQYF
TRBV6-1,TRBJ2-2,NA,NA,TGTGCCAGTATACAGGTGCCAAACACCGGGGAGCTGTTTTTT,CASIQVPNTGELFF
TRBV11-2,TRBJ1-1,NA,few,TGTGCCAGCAGCTTCGGCAGCGGGAACACTGAAGCTTTCTTT,CASSFGSGNTEAFF
TRBV2,TRBJ1-1,TRBD1,few,TGTGCCAGCACCCGGACAGGGGGCTTCACTGAAGCTTTCTTT,CASTRTGGFTEAFF
TRBV6-6,TRBJ2-7,NA,NA,TGTGCCAGCAGTTACCCCCGGACAGGGACTACGTACGAGCAGTACTTC,CASSYPRTGTTYEQYF
TRBV7-9,TRBJ1-4,NA,NA,TGTGCCAGCAGCGTCCGGGGGGGGTGGGATGAAAAACTGTTTTTT,CASSVRGGWDEKLFF
TRBV5-1,TRBJ2-3,NA,NA,TGCGCCAGCAGCTTGAAGGGGAATACGCAGTATTTT,CASSLKGNTQYF
TRBV5-1,TRBJ2-7,TRBD2,NA,TGCGCCAGCAGCTTAACCAGCGGGGCCGTCTCCTACGAGCAGTACTTC,CASSLTSGAVSYEQYF
TRBV5-5,TRBJ2-1,NA,NA,TGTGCCAGCAGCCCCGGAGGGGTATACAATGAGCAGTTCTTC,CASSPGGVYNEQFF
TRBV9,TRBJ2-1,NA,few,TGTGCCAGCAGCGAGGGGGTAGGGGAGCAGTTCTTC,CASSEGVGEQFF
TRBV10-3,TRBJ2-7,TRBD1,few,TGTGCCATCAGTGACCCCAATTCGGGGACAGGGTATTCCTACGAGCAGTACTTC,CAISDPNSGTGYSYEQYF
TRBV5-1,TRBJ2-5,TRBD1,NA,TGCGCCAGCAGCTTGGGTAACAGGGGGCGAGGGGAGACCCAGTACTTC,CASSLGNRGRGETQYF
TRBV6-1,TRBJ1-4,NA,NA,TGTGCCAGTCGACAGGCTGCAACTAATGAAAAACTGTTTTTT,CASRQAATNEKLFF